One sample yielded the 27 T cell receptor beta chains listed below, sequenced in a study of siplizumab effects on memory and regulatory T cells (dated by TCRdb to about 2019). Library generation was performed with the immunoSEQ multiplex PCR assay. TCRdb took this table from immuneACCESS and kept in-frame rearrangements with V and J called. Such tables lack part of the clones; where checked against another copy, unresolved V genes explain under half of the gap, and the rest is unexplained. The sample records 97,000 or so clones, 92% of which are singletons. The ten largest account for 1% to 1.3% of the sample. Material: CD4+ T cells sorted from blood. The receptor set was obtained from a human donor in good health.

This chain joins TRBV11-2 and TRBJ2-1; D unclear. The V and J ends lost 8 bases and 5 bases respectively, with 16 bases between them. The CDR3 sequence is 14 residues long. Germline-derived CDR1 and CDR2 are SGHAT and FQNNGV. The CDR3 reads CASQQLRTDNEQFF. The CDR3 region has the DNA TGTGCCAGCCAGCAGCTTAGGACGGACAATGAGCAGTTCTTC.

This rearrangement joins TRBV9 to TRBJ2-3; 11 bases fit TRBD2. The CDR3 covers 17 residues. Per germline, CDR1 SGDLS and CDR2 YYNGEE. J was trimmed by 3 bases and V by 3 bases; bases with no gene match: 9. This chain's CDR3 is CASSAISSGRSTDTQYF. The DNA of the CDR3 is TGTGCCAGCAGCGCAATATCTAGCGGGAGGTCTACAGATACGCAGTATTTT. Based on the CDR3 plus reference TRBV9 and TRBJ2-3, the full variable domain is DSGVTQTPKHLITATGQRVTLRCSPRSGDLSVYWYQQSLDQGLQFLIQYYNGEERAKGNILERFSAQQFPDLHSELNLSSLELGDSALYFCASSAISSGRSTDTQYFGPGTRLTVL.

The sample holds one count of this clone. CDR3 sequence (DNA): TGTGCCAGCAGTTTCGGACAGTCATATAGCAATCAGCCCCAGCATTTT. It encodes CASSFGQSYSNQPQHF. V gene TRBV6-6 combines with J gene TRBJ1-5, with D tentatively TRBD1 (6 bases). The CDR3 is made up of 16 amino acids. V lost 4 bases and J 0 bases, leaving 13 bases between the germline ends. Per germline, CDR1 MNHNY and CDR2 SVGAGI (reference sequence).

The chain's CDR3 is CASSFGTENYGYTF. In DNA form, the CDR3 reads TGTGCCAGCAGCTTTGGGACAGAAAACTATGGCTACACCTTC. The chain couples TRBV5-4 to TRBJ1-2; 7 nucleotides match TRBD1. V dropped 2 bases and J dropped 2; count of bases not matched to a gene: 3. This CDR3 is built from 14 residues. CDR1 and CDR2 (germline): SGHNT, YYREEE (reference sequence).

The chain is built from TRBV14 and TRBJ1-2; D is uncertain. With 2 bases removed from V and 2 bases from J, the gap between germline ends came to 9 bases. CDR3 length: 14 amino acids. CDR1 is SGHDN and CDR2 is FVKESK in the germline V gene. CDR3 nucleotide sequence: TGTGCCAGCAGCCAATCTTCGATCAACTATGGCTACACCTTC. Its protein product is CASSQSSINYGYTF.

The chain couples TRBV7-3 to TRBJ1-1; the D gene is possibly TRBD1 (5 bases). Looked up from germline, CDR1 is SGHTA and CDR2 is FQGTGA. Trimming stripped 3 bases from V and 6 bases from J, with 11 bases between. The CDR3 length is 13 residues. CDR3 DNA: TGTGCCAGCAGCTTCCGACAGAGGTCTGAAGCTTTCTTT. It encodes CASSFRQRSEAFF.

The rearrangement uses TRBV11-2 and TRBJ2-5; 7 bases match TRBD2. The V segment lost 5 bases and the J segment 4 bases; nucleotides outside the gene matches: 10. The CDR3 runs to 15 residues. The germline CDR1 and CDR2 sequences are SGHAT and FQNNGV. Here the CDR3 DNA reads TGTGCCAGCAGCCCTTTGGGGGGGAGGGGAGAGACCCAGTACTTC. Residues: CASSPLGGRGETQYF.

This chain's CDR3 is CASSLMAGGNYGYTF. CDR3 in DNA: TGTGCCAGCAGCTTAATGGCAGGGGGTAACTATGGCTACACCTTC. The V call is TRBV7-2, the J call TRBJ1-2, with 7 bases aligning to TRBD1. The germline gives CDR1 SGHTA, CDR2 FQGNSA. CDR3 length equals 15 residues. The J segment lost 1 base and the V segment lost 2 bases, leaving 4 bases of the junction unmatched.

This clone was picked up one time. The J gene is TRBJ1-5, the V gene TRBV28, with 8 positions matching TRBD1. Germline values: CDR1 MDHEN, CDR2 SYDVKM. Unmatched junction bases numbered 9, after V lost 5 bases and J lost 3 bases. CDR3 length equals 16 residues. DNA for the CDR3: TGTGCCAGCAGTCCTAGGAGGACAGGGTTCAATCAGCCCCAGCATTTT. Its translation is CASSPRRTGFNQPQHF.

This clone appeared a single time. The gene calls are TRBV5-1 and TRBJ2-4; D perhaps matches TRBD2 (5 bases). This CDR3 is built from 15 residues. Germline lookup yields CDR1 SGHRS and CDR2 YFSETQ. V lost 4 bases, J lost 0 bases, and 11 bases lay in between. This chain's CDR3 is CASSNGILAKNIQYF. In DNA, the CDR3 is TGCGCCAGCAGCAACGGGATTCTAGCCAAAAACATTCAGTACTTC. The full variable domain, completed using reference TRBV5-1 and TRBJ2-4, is KAGVTQTPRYLIKTRGQQVTLSCSPISGHRSVSWYQQTPGQGLQFLFEYFSETQRNKGNFPGRFSGRQFSNSRSEMNVSTLELGDSALYLCASSNGILAKNIQYFGAGTRLSVL.

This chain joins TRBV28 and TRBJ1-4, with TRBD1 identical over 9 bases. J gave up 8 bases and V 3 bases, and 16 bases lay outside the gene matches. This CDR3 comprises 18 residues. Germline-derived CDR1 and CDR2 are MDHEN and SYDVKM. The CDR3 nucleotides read TGTGCCAGCAGTTTTTTGGGGACAGGGAGAAGGTTTAGGGAAAAACTGTTTTTT. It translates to CASSFLGTGRRFREKLFF.

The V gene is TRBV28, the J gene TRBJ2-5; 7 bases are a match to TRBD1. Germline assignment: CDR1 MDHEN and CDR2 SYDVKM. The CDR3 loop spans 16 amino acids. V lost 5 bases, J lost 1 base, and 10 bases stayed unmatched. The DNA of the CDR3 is TGTGCCAGCAGTCAATACACCGGGACAGCCCAAGAGACCCAGTACTTC. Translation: CASSQYTGTAQETQYF.

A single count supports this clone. DNA for the CDR3: TGTGCCAGCAGTTTTACTAGCGGAAGCACAGATACGCAGTATTTT. Translating it yields CASSFTSGSTDTQYF. The chain uses TRBV6-4 and TRBJ2-3, with 8 bases identical to TRBD2. This CDR3 contains 15 residues. Germline V gives CDR1 MRHNA, CDR2 SNTAGT. The trim removed 5 bases at V and 0 bases at J, leaving 4 bases unmatched.

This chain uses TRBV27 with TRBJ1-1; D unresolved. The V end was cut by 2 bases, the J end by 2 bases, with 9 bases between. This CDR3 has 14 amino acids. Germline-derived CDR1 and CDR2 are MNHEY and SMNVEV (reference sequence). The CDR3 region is CASSLKRVNTEAFF. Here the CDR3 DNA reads TGTGCCAGCAGTTTAAAGCGGGTCAACACTGAAGCTTTCTTT.

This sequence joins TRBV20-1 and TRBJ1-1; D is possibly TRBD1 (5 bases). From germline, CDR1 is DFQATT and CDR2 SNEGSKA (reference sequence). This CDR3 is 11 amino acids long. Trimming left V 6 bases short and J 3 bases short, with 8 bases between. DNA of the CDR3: TGCAGTGCCAAGGGACACACTGAAGCTTTCTTT. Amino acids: CSAKGHTEAFF.

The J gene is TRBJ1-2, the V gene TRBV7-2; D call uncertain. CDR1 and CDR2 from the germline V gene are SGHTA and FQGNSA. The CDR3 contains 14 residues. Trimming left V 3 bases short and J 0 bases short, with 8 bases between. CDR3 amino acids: CASSLGDTNYGYTF. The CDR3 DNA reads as TGTGCCAGCAGCTTGGGAGATACTAACTATGGCTACACCTTC.

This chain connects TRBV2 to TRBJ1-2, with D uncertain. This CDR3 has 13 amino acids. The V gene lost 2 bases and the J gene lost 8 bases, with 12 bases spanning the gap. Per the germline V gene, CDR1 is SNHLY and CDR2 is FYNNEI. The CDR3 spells CASSETGTGGYTF. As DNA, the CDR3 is TGTGCCAGCAGTGAAACCGGAACGGGGGGCTACACCTTC.

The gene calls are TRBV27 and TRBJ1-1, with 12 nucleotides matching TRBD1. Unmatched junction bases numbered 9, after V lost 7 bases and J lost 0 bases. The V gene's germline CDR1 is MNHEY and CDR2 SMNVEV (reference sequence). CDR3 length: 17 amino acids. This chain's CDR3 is CASKRPGQGAMNTEAFF. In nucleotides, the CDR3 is TGTGCCAGCAAGCGACCGGGACAGGGGGCTATGAACACTGAAGCTTTCTTT.

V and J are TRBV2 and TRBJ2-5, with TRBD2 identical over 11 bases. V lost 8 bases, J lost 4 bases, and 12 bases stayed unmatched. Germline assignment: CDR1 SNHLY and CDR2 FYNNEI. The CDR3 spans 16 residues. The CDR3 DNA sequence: TGTGCCAGCCTGCGGGCGAGACTAGCGGGAAGAGAGACCCAGTACTTC. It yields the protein CASLRARLAGRETQYF.

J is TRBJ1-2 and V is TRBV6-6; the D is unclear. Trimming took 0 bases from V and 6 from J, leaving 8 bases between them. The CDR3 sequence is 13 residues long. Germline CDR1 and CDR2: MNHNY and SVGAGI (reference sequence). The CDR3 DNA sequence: TGTGCCAGCAGTTACTCGCGTCAAGATGGCTACACCTTC. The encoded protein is CASSYSRQDGYTF.

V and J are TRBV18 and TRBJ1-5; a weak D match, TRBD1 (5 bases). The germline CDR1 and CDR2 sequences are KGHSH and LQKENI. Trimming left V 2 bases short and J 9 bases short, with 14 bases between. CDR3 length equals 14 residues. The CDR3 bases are TGTGCCAGCTCACCAGGTGGGGACCGGGGGCCCCAGCATTTT. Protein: CASSPGGDRGPQHF.

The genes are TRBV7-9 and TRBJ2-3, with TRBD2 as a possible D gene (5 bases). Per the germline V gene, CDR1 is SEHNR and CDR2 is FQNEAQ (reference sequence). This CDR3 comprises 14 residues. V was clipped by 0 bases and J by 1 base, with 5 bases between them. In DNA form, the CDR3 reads TGTGCCAGCAGCTTAGCTAGCGGCACAGATACGCAGTATTTT. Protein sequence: CASSLASGTDTQYF.

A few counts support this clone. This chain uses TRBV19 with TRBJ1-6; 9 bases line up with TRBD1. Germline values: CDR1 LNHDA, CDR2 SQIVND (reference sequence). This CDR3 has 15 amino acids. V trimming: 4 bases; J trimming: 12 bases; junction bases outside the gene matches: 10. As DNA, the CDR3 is TGTGCCAGTAGTACGAGACAGGGGGGTGAAATACCCCTCCACTTT. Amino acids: CASSTRQGGEIPLHF. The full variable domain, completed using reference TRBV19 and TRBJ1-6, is DGGITQSPKYLFRKEGQNVTLSCEQNLNHDAMYWYRQDPGQGLRLIYYSQIVNDFQKGDIAEGYSVSREKKESFPLTVTSAQKNPTAFYLCASSTRQGGEIPLHFGNGTRLTVT.

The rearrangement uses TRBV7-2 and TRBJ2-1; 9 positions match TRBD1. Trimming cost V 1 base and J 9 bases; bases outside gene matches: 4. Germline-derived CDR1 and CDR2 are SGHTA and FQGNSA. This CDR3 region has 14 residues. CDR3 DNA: TGTGCCAGCAGCTTAGGGGACAGGGAAGGTGAGCAGTTCTTC. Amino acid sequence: CASSLGDREGEQFF.

The CDR3: CASSPLRRSGYGYTF. For the CDR3, the DNA is TGTGCCAGCAGCCCCCTCAGGCGGTCAGGCTATGGCTACACCTTC. The rearrangement uses TRBV11-2 and TRBJ1-2; D gene uncertain. The CDR3 length is 15 residues. V dropped 5 bases and J dropped 4 bases, with 17 bases sitting between them. CDR1 and CDR2 (germline): SGHAT, FQNNGV.

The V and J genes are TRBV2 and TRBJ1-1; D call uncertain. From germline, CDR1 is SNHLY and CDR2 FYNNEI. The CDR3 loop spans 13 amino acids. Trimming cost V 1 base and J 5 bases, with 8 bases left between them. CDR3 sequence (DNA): TGTGCCAGCAGTGAAGAGCGAGGGACTGAAGCTTTCTTT. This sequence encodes CASSEERGTEAFF.

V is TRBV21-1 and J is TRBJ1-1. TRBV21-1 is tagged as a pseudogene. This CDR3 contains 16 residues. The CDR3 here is CASSSKVGRVGTEAFF. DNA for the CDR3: TGTGCCAGCAGCAGTAAGGTCGGGAGAGTGGGGACTGAAGCTTTCTTT.